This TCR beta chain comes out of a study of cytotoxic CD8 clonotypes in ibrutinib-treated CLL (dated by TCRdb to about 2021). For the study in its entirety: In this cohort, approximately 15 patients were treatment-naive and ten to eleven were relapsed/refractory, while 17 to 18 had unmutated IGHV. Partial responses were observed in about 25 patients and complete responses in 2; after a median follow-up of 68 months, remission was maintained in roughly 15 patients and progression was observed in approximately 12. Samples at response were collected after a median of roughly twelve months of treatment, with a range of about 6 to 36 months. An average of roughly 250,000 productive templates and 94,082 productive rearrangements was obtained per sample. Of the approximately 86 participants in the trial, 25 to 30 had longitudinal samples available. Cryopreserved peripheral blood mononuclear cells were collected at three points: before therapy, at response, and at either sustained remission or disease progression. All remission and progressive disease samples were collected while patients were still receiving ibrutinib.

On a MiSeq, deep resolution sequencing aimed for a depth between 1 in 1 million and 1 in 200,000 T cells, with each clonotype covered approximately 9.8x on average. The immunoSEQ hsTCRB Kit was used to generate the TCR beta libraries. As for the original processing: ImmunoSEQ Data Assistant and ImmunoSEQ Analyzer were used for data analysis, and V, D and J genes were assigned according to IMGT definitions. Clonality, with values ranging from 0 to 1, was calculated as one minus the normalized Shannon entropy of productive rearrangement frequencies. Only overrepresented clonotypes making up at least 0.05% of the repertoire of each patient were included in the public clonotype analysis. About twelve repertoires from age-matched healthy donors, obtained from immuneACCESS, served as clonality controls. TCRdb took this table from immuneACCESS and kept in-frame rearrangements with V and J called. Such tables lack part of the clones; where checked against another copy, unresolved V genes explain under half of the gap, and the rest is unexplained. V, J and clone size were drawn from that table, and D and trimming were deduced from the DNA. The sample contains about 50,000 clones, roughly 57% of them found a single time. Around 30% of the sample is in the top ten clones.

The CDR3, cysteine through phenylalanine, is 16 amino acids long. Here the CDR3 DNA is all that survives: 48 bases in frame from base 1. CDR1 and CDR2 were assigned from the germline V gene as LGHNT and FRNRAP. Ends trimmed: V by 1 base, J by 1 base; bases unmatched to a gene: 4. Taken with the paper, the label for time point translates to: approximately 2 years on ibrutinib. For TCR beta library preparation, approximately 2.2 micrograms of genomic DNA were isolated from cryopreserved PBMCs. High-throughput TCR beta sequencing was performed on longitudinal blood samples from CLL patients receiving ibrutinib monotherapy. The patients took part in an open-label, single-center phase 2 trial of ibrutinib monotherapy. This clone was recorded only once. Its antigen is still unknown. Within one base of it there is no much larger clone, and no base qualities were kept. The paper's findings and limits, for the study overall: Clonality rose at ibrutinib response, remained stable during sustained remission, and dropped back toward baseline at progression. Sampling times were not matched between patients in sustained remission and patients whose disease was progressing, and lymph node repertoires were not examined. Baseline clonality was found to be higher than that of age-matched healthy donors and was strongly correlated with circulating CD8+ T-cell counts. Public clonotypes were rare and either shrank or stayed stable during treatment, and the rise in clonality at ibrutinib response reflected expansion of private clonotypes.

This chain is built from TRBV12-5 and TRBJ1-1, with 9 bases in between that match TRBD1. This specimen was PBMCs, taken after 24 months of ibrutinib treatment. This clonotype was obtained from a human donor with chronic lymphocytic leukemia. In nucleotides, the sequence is TGTGCTAGTGGTTTGGGGGGACAGGGAAAGAACACTGAAGCTTTCTTT. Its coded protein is CASGLGGQGKNTEAFF.